The 20 T cell receptor beta chains in this list originate from one sample, sequenced in a study of T cell responses to AZD1222 COVID-19 vaccine. TCRdb keeps only in-frame clones here, not all; method: immunoSEQ multiplex PCR. Of about 120,000 clones listed, about 82% are singletons. The input for sequencing was peripheral blood, taken 28 days after the second AZD1222 dose. The receptors stem from an adult who received the AZD1222 COVID-19 vaccine.

The V and J genes are TRBV5-1 and TRBJ1-2, with 9 bases matching TRBD1. From germline, CDR1 is SGHRS and CDR2 YFSETQ. V shed 7 bases and J 7 bases; nucleotides not matched to a gene: 11. The CDR3 is made up of 14 amino acids. CDR3 bases: TGCGCCAGCGACCGCGGGGGGACAGGGAGTGGCTACACCTTC. The encoded protein is CASDRGGTGSGYTF.

This clone was seen a handful of times. The V call is TRBV5-1, the J call TRBJ2-2; D might be TRBD1 (7 bases). This CDR3 spans 13 amino acids. Germline V gene sequence: CDR1 SGHRS, CDR2 YFSETQ. The V gene lost 4 bases and the J gene lost 6 bases, with 10 bases spanning the gap. The CDR3, as DNA: TGCGCCAGCAGCACAGGGGAGGCCGGGGAGCTGTTTTTT. Residues: CASSTGEAGELFF.

V usage is TRBV7-2 and J usage is TRBJ1-2; D perhaps matches TRBD1 (5 bases). The V end was cut by 3 bases, the J end by 5 bases, with 7 bases between. Germline V gene data show CDR1 as SGHTA and CDR2 as FQGNSA. The CDR3 extends over 12 amino acids. This CDR3 is CASSLTEYGYTF. CDR3 DNA sequence: TGTGCCAGCAGCTTGACAGAATATGGCTACACCTTC. Supplemented by reference TRBV7-2 and TRBJ1-2, the full variable domain reads GAGVSQSPSNKVTEKGKDVELRCDPISGHTALYWYRQSLGQGLEFLIYFQGNSAPDKSGLPSDRFSAERTGGSVSTLTIQRTQQEDSAVYLCASSLTEYGYTFGSGTRLTVV.

The V and J genes are TRBV7-9 and TRBJ2-1; no clear D gene. Germline loops: CDR1 SEHNR, CDR2 FQNEAQ (reference sequence). The CDR3 covers 17 residues. Between the trimmed V and J ends, which lost 5 bases and 4 bases, there was a span of 21 bases. For the CDR3, the DNA is TGTGCCAGCAGCCCATCTATAGCCCTAGTGAAATACAATGAGCAGTTCTTC. Amino acid sequence: CASSPSIALVKYNEQFF.

The chain joins TRBV6-6 to TRBJ2-7; a possible D gene is TRBD1 (5 bases). The V end lost 3 bases, the J end lost 2 bases, and 14 bases lay between the germline ends. This CDR3 comprises 15 residues. Germline CDR1 is MNHNY and CDR2 is SVGAGI (reference sequence). The CDR3 region has the DNA TGTGCCAGCAGTTATTTCAGGGAAGGACCCTACGAGCAGTACTTC. It specifies CASSYFREGPYEQYF.

This chain connects TRBV20-1 to TRBJ1-2; no reliable D call. The length of the CDR3 is 10 residues. Germline-derived CDR1 and CDR2 are DFQATT and SNEGSKA (reference sequence). Trimming pared 5 bases from V and 7 bases from J, leaving 8 bases between. The DNA for the CDR3 is TGCAGTGCTTCGGCAACTGGCTACACCTTC. Protein product: CSASATGYTF.

The rearrangement joins TRBV7-6 to TRBJ1-2; 8 bases agree with TRBD1. CDR3 size: 16 residues. Unmatched junction bases numbered 6, after V lost 1 base and J lost 2 bases. Germline V gives CDR1 SGHVS, CDR2 FNYEAQ. Here the CDR3 reads CASSLEARGRNYGYTF. The CDR3 DNA reads as TGTGCCAGCAGCTTAGAGGCCAGGGGGCGGAACTATGGCTACACCTTC.

The rearrangement uses TRBV6-4 and TRBJ2-3; 7 positions match TRBD2. Trimming cost V 5 bases and J 5 bases; bases outside gene matches: 7. CDR3 length: 14 amino acids. Germline V gene lookup returns CDR1 MRHNA and CDR2 SNTAGT. The CDR3 DNA reads TGTGCCAGCAGTAACGCGGGGGAGGGAGATACGCAGTATTTT. Residues: CASSNAGEGDTQYF.

This clone has more than one count but fewer than ten. This same CDR3 is encoded by further DNA sequences in the sample. The chain employs TRBV9 and TRBJ2-2, with a possible D match to TRBD1 (6 bases). Trimming stripped 1 base from V and 3 bases from J, with 19 bases between. Germline loops: CDR1 SGDLS, CDR2 YYNGEE. CDR3 length: 18 residues. The CDR3 DNA follows: TGTGCCAGCAGCGTACCAGGCCGGGACAACCTTGACACCGGGGAGCTGTTTTTT. Residues: CASSVPGRDNLDTGELFF.

This clone occurred once. The chain couples TRBV19 to TRBJ1-3; D is unclear. V was clipped by 7 bases and J by 0 bases, with 13 bases between them. The CDR3 has 15 residues. Germline values: CDR1 LNHDA, CDR2 SQIVND (reference sequence). CDR3 sequence: CASTELGSSGNTIYF. The CDR3 DNA reads as TGTGCCAGTACTGAGTTGGGGAGCTCTGGAAACACCATATATTTT.

The chain joins TRBV5-1 to TRBJ2-3; 13 bases match TRBD2. This CDR3 spans 18 amino acids. The V gene's germline CDR1 is SGHRS and CDR2 YFSETQ. The V gene end was trimmed by 0 bases and the J gene end by 4 bases; junction bases not matched to a gene: 8. CDR3 protein: CASSLGLAGGPMPDTQYF. CDR3 nucleotides: TGCGCCAGCAGCTTGGGACTAGCGGGGGGCCCAATGCCAGATACGCAGTATTTT.

The gene calls are TRBV27 and TRBJ1-1; D is undetermined. Germline CDR1 is MNHEY and CDR2 is SMNVEV (reference sequence). Deletions cut 4 bases from V and 0 bases from J, with 9 bases between. The CDR3 is 14 residues long. The CDR3 DNA follows: TGTGCCAGCAGTTATGGTTCCATGAACACTGAAGCTTTCTTT. Translation gives CASSYGSMNTEAFF.

V gene TRBV5-6 combines with J gene TRBJ2-1; D is unresolved. The CDR3 has 16 amino acids. V lost 0 bases to trimming and J lost 0 bases, with 10 bases between them. Germline assignment: CDR1 SGHDT and CDR2 YYEEEE. Written as DNA, the CDR3 is TGTGCCAGCAGCTTGGCCCTCACCAGCTCCTACAATGAGCAGTTCTTC. Encoded protein: CASSLALTSSYNEQFF.

This rearrangement joins TRBV27 to TRBJ1-5; maybe TRBD1 (6 bases). V lost 5 bases to trimming and J lost 9 bases, with 11 bases between them. The CDR3 runs to 12 residues. In germline, CDR1 is MNHEY, CDR2 SMNVEV (reference sequence). As DNA, the CDR3 is TGTGCCAGCAGTCCAAGGGGGGGGCCCCAGCATTTT. Its translation: CASSPRGGPQHF.

The gene calls are TRBV14 and TRBJ2-3, with D possibly matching TRBD1 (5 bases). CDR3 length equals 17 residues. Germline CDR1 and CDR2: SGHDN and FVKESK. V was pared by 0 bases and J by 4 bases, with 17 bases between. This chain's CDR3 is CASSQDLSVWGPDTQYF. CDR3 in DNA: TGTGCCAGCAGCCAAGATCTTTCGGTCTGGGGCCCAGATACGCAGTATTTT.

This chain connects TRBV3-1 (or the pseudogene TRBV3-2) to TRBJ1-3; TRBD1 agrees at 7 bases. Trimming cost V 5 bases and J 0 bases; bases outside gene matches: 4. The CDR3 runs to 15 residues. Germline CDR1 and CDR2: LGHDT and YNNKEL (reference sequence). CDR3 amino acids: CASSSTGRSGNTIYF. DNA of the CDR3: TGTGCCAGCAGCTCGACAGGGCGCTCTGGAAACACCATATATTTT.

V and J are TRBV27 and TRBJ2-7; TRBD2 is a possible D gene (5 bases). The CDR3 consists of 15 residues. V was pared by 3 bases and J by 4 bases, with 16 bases between. CDR1 is MNHEY and CDR2 is SMNVEV in the germline V gene (reference sequence). The CDR3 sequence is CASSLRRARLYEQYF. CDR3 DNA sequence: TGTGCCAGCAGTTTGCGGCGGGCCCGTTTATACGAGCAGTACTTC.

The CDR3 DNA sequence: TGTGCCAGCAGCTTAGAAGGGACAGGGCACCCGGCCAAAAACATTCAGTACTTC. As protein: CASSLEGTGHPAKNIQYF. This chain connects TRBV7-2 to TRBJ2-4, with 9 bases matching TRBD1. Germline V gene lookup returns CDR1 SGHTA and CDR2 FQGNSA. This CDR3 contains 18 residues. V gave up 1 base and J gave up 1 base; unmatched junction bases: 8.

J is TRBJ2-7 and V is TRBV29-1, with D possibly TRBD1 on 6 matching bases. Trimming cost V 6 bases and J 4 bases, with 16 bases left between them. CDR1 and CDR2 (germline): SQVTM, ANQGSEA. The CDR3 sequence is 13 residues long. The CDR3 loop reads CSVSKQGFYEQYF. The CDR3, as DNA: TGCAGCGTCTCCAAGCAGGGGTTTTACGAGCAGTACTTC.

V and J are TRBV6-1 and TRBJ2-3, with TRBD2 matching over 13 bases. The germline CDR1 and CDR2 sequences are MNHNS and SASEGT. V trimming: 0 bases; J trimming: 6 bases; junction bases outside the gene matches: 6. The CDR3 contains 17 residues. The CDR3 bases are TGTGCCAGCAGTGAAGCCCCGGGACTAGCGGGGTCGGATACGCAGTATTTT. As protein: CASSEAPGLAGSDTQYF.